This T cell receptor (beta chain) appears in the sequencing data of a study of neurological immune-mediated disorders. Study-wide results and limits: None of the CDR3 amino acid sequences of expanded clones were shared across subjects, and this suggested private repertoires in all groups.

Time point meaning: longitudinal time-point 2. The cDNA was generated through 5'RACE incorporating 10-nucleotide random UMIs. One entry per CDR3 protein, called by TCRdb with MiXCR from the 5' RACE reads. The sample has some 48,000 distinct CDR3 sequences; 13% are singletons. The sample holds many counts of this clonotype. Its antigen is unidentified. Trimming stripped 0 bases from V and 3 bases from J, with 4 bases between. CDR1 and CDR2 (germline): DFQATT, SNEGSKA (reference sequence). This CDR3 region has 12 residues. The specimen sequenced was PBMCs. The TCR originated in a male donor with HTLV-1-associated myelopathy (HAM/TSP). V and J are TRBV20-1 and TRBJ2-3; D ambiguous. The CDR3 DNA is TGCAGTGCTAGAGATGGAACAGATACGCAGTATTTT. This encodes CSARDGTDTQYF.